The 27 T cell receptor beta chains below all came from one sample that was sequenced in a study of blood T cell repertoires in COVID-19. Sequencing used immunoSEQ multiplex PCR; TCRdb keeps in-frame clones, though not all of them. The table shows some 190,000 clones, with roughly 76% occurring only once. The sample was peripheral blood. Every receptor here comes from a woman aged 40 to 55 with COVID-19, enrolled during active disease.

The chain links TRBV7-9 to TRBJ2-7, with D unresolved. V was shortened by 5 bases and J by 6 bases, with 11 bases between the two germline ends. The CDR3 totals 12 residues. Germline V lookup: CDR1 SEHNR, CDR2 FQNEAQ (reference sequence). CDR3 coding DNA: TGTGCCAGCAGCCCGTTTGGGCTCGAGCAGTACTTC. Translating gives CASSPFGLEQYF.

The chain is built from TRBV5-6 and TRBJ2-5, with TRBD2 matching 8 bases. The V and J ends lost 4 bases and 6 bases, in that order; junction bases with no gene match: 14. The CDR3 covers 16 residues. Per the germline V gene, CDR1 is SGHDT and CDR2 is YYEEEE. CDR3 sequence reads: CASSMGYRGGPKTQYF. The CDR3 DNA is TGTGCCAGCAGCATGGGGTATCGGGGGGGGCCGAAGACCCAGTACTTC.

The V call is TRBV6-6, the J call TRBJ1-5; no reliable D call. The CDR3 length is 17 residues. The V and J ends lost 5 bases and 4 bases respectively, with 21 bases between them. Germline assignment: CDR1 MNHNY and CDR2 SVGAGI (reference sequence). Here the CDR3 reads CASSPRVGRPLNQPQHF. In nucleotides, the CDR3 is TGTGCCAGCAGTCCCCGGGTAGGCCGGCCGCTAAATCAGCCCCAGCATTTT.

The chain links TRBV9 to TRBJ2-2; possible D gene TRBD1, 6 bases. Trimming cost V 0 bases and J 7 bases, with 13 bases left between them. This CDR3 region has 15 residues. CDR1 is SGDLS, CDR2 YYNGEE, per germline. CDR3 amino acids: CASSVGGQSGGELFF. DNA for the CDR3: TGTGCCAGCAGCGTAGGTGGACAGTCAGGCGGGGAGCTGTTTTTT.

J is TRBJ2-2 and V is TRBV7-2; a possible D gene is TRBD1 (6 bases). The CDR3 loop spans 13 amino acids. Germline V gene data show CDR1 as SGHTA and CDR2 as FQGNSA. The V end lost 4 bases, the J end lost 8 bases, and 11 bases lay between the germline ends. This CDR3 is CASSSDQGGELFF. The CDR3 region has the DNA TGTGCCAGCAGCTCGGACCAGGGGGGGGAGCTGTTTTTT.

In its sample, this clone was seen a few times. The chain has TRBV28 and TRBJ1-2; no clear D gene. Germline V gene sequence: CDR1 MDHEN, CDR2 SYDVKM. The ends were cut back, 5 bases at V and 4 bases at J, with 8 bases in the middle. The CDR3 covers 12 residues. The CDR3 nucleotides read TGTGCCAGCAGTGTTAGCGGCTATGGCTACACCTTC. Its protein is CASSVSGYGYTF.

This clone occurred a few times. The CDR3 DNA reads TGTGCCAGCAGCCAGGACAGAACTAATGAAAAACTGTTTTTT. Its protein product is CASSQDRTNEKLFF. The chain carries TRBV5-4 and TRBJ1-4; D is perhaps TRBD1 (6 bases). This CDR3 has 14 residues. V was shortened by 4 bases and J by 1 base, with 8 bases between the two germline ends. Germline CDR1 reads SGHNT; CDR2 reads YYREEE (reference sequence).

As concerns this clone: A much larger clone lies a single base off, so this may be a read error. The J gene is TRBJ2-1, the V gene TRBV4-2; perhaps TRBD2 as D (6 bases). Germline V gene data show CDR1 as LGHNA and CDR2 as YNFKEQ. This CDR3 spans 14 amino acids. V lost 5 bases and J 8 bases, leaving 16 bases between the germline ends. CDR3 sequence: CASSFSAAGDEQFF. The CDR3 DNA follows: TGTGCCAGCAGCTTCTCTGCAGCGGGTGATGAGCAGTTCTTC.

V is TRBV4-2 and J is TRBJ1-5; TRBD1 agrees at 8 bases. Germline V gene data show CDR1 as LGHNA and CDR2 as YNFKEQ. The trim removed 4 bases at V and 4 bases at J, leaving 6 bases unmatched. The CDR3 has 15 residues. The CDR3 DNA is TGTGCCAGCAGCCGAGCGGACAGGGCGAATCAGCCCCAGCATTTT. Residues: CASSRADRANQPQHF.

The V call is TRBV21-1, the J call TRBJ2-1; TRBD2, as called in the table, went unchecked against the DNA. TRBV21-1 is designated a pseudogene. The CDR3 is 12 amino acids. CDR3 nucleotides: TGTGCCAGCACCCTCCCTATAAATGAGCAGTTCTTC. Its protein product is CASTLPINEQFF.

This chain links TRBV21-1 with TRBJ2-7; the table's D call of TRBD2 was not tested on the DNA. TRBV21-1 has pseudogene status. This CDR3 has 16 residues. The CDR3 DNA sequence: TGTGCCAGCACCTTCCGCGGGCGGGAGGGTTCCTACGAGCAGTACTTC. Its translation: CASTFRGREGSYEQYF.

The rearrangement links TRBV28 to TRBJ1-1; D gene unclear. Trimming stripped 5 bases from V and 0 bases from J, with 16 bases between. The CDR3 covers 16 residues. Germline V gives CDR1 MDHEN, CDR2 SYDVKM. The CDR3 nucleotides are TGTGCCAGCAGTCCACCGAGAGGAGCCATGAACACTGAAGCTTTCTTT. Translation: CASSPPRGAMNTEAFF.

This clone was picked up a small number of times. The chain has TRBV10-3 and TRBJ2-1; a possible D gene is TRBD1 (5 bases). This CDR3 spans 11 amino acids. Trimming took off 4 bases at V and 9 bases at J, with 7 bases between the two ends. Looked up from germline, CDR1 is ENHRY and CDR2 is SYGVKD. This CDR3 is CAISVDSEQFF. The CDR3 DNA reads TGTGCCATCAGTGTAGACAGTGAGCAGTTCTTC.

This clone has only one observation. This sequence joins TRBV4-1 and TRBJ2-3, with 7 bases aligning to TRBD1. The CDR3 contains 15 residues. V dropped 2 bases and J dropped 2; count of bases not matched to a gene: 4. CDR1 and CDR2 (germline): MGHRA, YSYEKL. The CDR3 sequence: CASSQPGQPTDTQYF. The CDR3 coding sequence is TGCGCCAGCAGCCAACCGGGACAGCCCACAGATACGCAGTATTTT.

The rearrangement joins TRBV7-9 to TRBJ2-1; 10 nucleotides match TRBD2. The CDR3 is made up of 15 amino acids. The germline gives CDR1 SEHNR, CDR2 FQNEAQ (reference sequence). The junction had 7 bases not matched to a gene; V was cut back by 3 bases and J by 8 bases. In DNA form, the CDR3 reads TGTGCCAGCAGCTTCCAGCGGGGGGGCCTAGATGAGCAGTTCTTC. It is translated as CASSFQRGGLDEQFF.

A note on this clone: Additional DNA sequences in this sample encode the identical CDR3. The chain links TRBV7-3 to TRBJ2-3, with TRBD2 identical over 10 bases. This CDR3 is built from 15 residues. Losses at the gene ends were 6 bases for V and 3 bases for J; bases not matched to a gene: 6. Germline V gene data show CDR1 as SGHTA and CDR2 as FQGTGA. The CDR3 DNA reads as TGTGCCAGCAGTCGTAGCGGGGGGCTGACAGATACGCAGTATTTT. This codes for CASSRSGGLTDTQYF. Looking up the rest from reference TRBV7-3 and TRBJ2-3 gives the full variable domain: GAGVSQTPSNKVTEKGKYVELRCDPISGHTALYWYRQSLGQGPEFLIYFQGTGAADDSGLPNDRFFAVRPEGSVSTLKIQRTERGDSAVYLCASSRSGGLTDTQYFGPGTRLTVL.

CDR3 bases: TGTGCCACCAGCAGAGTTGGGAGCGAGAACACCGGGGAGCTGTTTTTT. This sequence encodes CATSRVGSENTGELFF. This chain links TRBV15 with TRBJ2-2; tentative D call: TRBD2 (5 bases). The length of the CDR3 is 16 residues. Germline assignment: CDR1 LNHNV and CDR2 YYDKDF (reference sequence). The V and J ends lost 1 base and 1 base respectively, with 10 bases between them.

In this sample, this clone turned up a few times. The J gene is TRBJ1-1, the V gene TRBV2; weak D call: TRBD1 (5 bases). The CDR3 is 12 residues long. CDR1 and CDR2 (germline): SNHLY, FYNNEI. V lost 6 bases to trimming and J lost 5 bases, with 10 bases between them. CDR3: CASSREGTEAFF. For the CDR3, the DNA is TGTGCCAGCAGCAGGGAGGGGACTGAAGCTTTCTTT.

In its sample, this clone was seen a few times. The V and J genes are TRBV24-1 and TRBJ2-5, with 8 bases fitting TRBD2. The CDR3 extends over 17 amino acids. J was trimmed by 1 base and V by 4 bases; bases with no gene match: 10. Germline CDR1 reads KGHDR; CDR2 reads SFDVKD. The CDR3 DNA sequence: TGTGCCACCAGTGACGCTTTAGGGAGCGGGAGCCAAGAGACCCAGTACTTC. It yields the protein CATSDALGSGSQETQYF.

This sequence joins TRBV7-8 and TRBJ1-4; perhaps TRBD1 as D (6 bases). The CDR3 is 14 residues long. Germline V lookup: CDR1 SGHVS, CDR2 FQNEAQ. V was cut by 5 bases and J by 8 bases, with 15 bases left in between. CDR3 region: CASSKQGVGEKLFF. CDR3 sequence (DNA): TGTGCCAGCAGCAAACAGGGTGTGGGGGAAAAACTGTTTTTT.

CDR3 sequence (DNA): TGCGCCAGCAGCCAAGACAGGGATGGGGCAGAGACCCAGTACTTC. This sequence encodes CASSQDRDGAETQYF. The chain links TRBV4-1 to TRBJ2-5; the D gene is possibly TRBD1 (5 bases). Germline-derived CDR1 and CDR2 are MGHRA and YSYEKL. The CDR3 is made up of 15 amino acids. Trimming stripped 0 bases from V and 4 bases from J, with 12 bases between.

In this sample, this clone turned up a few times. The chain joins TRBV2 to TRBJ1-2, with D possibly being TRBD1 (6 bases). The CDR3 runs 13 residues. The V and J ends lost 4 bases and 2 bases respectively, with 8 bases between them. Germline CDR1 is SNHLY and CDR2 is FYNNEI. CDR3 DNA: TGTGCCAGCAGTGTGGACAGCAACTATGGCTACACCTTC. It encodes CASSVDSNYGYTF.

The V gene is TRBV18, the J gene TRBJ2-7; D might be TRBD2 (6 bases). The V gene lost 0 bases and the J gene lost 2 bases, with 11 bases spanning the gap. Germline values: CDR1 KGHSH, CDR2 LQKENI. The CDR3 contains 15 residues. The CDR3 sequence is CASSPPGRGTYEQYV. CDR3 DNA sequence: TGTGCCAGCTCACCACCGGGCCGGGGGACCTACGAGCAGTACGTC.

The J gene is TRBJ2-5, the V gene TRBV28; D might be TRBD2 (6 bases). The ends were cut back, 5 bases at V and 0 bases at J, with 19 bases in the middle. This CDR3 is built from 17 residues. Per the germline V gene, CDR1 is MDHEN and CDR2 is SYDVKM. CDR3: CASSLIGSGLYQETQYF. The CDR3 coding sequence is TGTGCCAGCAGTCTCATCGGCAGCGGGCTGTACCAAGAGACCCAGTACTTC.

This chain links TRBV29-1 with TRBJ2-2, with D hard to call. This CDR3 contains 13 residues. V lost 6 bases, J lost 0 bases, and 8 bases lay in between. Germline CDR1 and CDR2: SQVTM and ANQGSEA. The CDR3 nucleotides read TGCAGCGTGGTGACATCGAACACCGGGGAGCTGTTTTTT. It encodes CSVVTSNTGELFF.

This clone was counted a single time. The chain couples TRBV7-3 to TRBJ2-1; 8 nucleotides agree with TRBD1. The germline gives CDR1 SGHTA, CDR2 FQGTGA. With 4 bases clipped from V and 5 bases from J, the junction kept 4 bases outside the gene matches. The CDR3 contains 14 residues. The CDR3 DNA sequence: TGTGCCAGCAGCTCTGGACAGGGACACAATGAGCAGTTCTTC. Its translation is CASSSGQGHNEQFF.

V and J are TRBV24-1 and TRBJ2-1; a weak D match, TRBD1 (5 bases). The germline gives CDR1 KGHDR, CDR2 SFDVKD. CDR3 length equals 15 residues. Trimming left V 0 bases short and J 6 bases short, with 11 bases between. CDR3 protein: CATSDLEQGINEQFF. CDR3 nucleotides: TGTGCCACCAGTGATTTGGAGCAGGGTATCAATGAGCAGTTCTTC.